Detailed here is one TCR beta chain. No antigen is known for it. PCR used 60 Vbeta primers and 13 Jbeta primers. Profiling relied on immunoSEQ multiplex PCR, and the TCRdb table lists in-frame clones only, not all of them. This table holds about 170,000 clones, roughly 85% found once. This record comes from a study of cytomegalovirus exposure and HLA in healthy donors. Points from the study as a whole: A later analysis showed that HLA-associated TCR beta chains had undergone more clonal expansion than equally common others. The only immune exposure information that was available was CMV serostatus. The investigators catalogued 160 or so TCR beta chains as cytomegalovirus-associated.

This TCR came from a boy aged 2-15 years in good health and CMV-seronegative. Sequencing used PBMCs.

The CDR3 protein is CASRGLGETQYF. CDR3 in DNA: TGTGCCAGCAGGGGGCTGGGCGAGACCCAGTACTTC. This chain connects TRBV7-9 to TRBJ2-5, with a tentative D call TRBD1 (5 bases). CDR1 is SEHNR and CDR2 is FQNEAQ in the germline V gene (reference sequence). Trimming left V 6 bases short and J 5 bases short, with 10 bases between. CDR3 length: 12 amino acids.